Listed below are T cell receptor beta chains from one sample, sequenced in a study of CD8 T cells in Susac syndrome. In TCRdb, the immunoSEQ multiplex PCR reads were re-called with MiXCR into one record per CDR3 protein. Here the sample spans roughly 120,000 distinct CDR3 sequences, around 94% being singletons. The sample was CD4+ T cells from PBMCs. The receptor set was obtained from a human donor with multiple sclerosis. Both conserved end residues are part of each CDR3.

TRBJ1-2	TRBV20-1	CSASDRTKIYGYTF
TRBJ1-3	TRBV3-1	CASRQRNTIYF
TRBJ1-2	TRBV4-2	CASSQDIEARYGYTF
TRBJ2-1	TRBV20-1	CSARGLPSDYNEQFF
TRBJ2-7	TRBV6-5	CASSYSGPLAGGPYEQYF
TRBJ1-1	TRBV6-5	CASTNRVWTTEAFF
TRBJ2-7	TRBV28	CASNRQGGEQYF
TRBJ2-7	TRBV6-2/TRBV6-3	CASSYSSPPLHEQYF
TRBJ1-1	TRBV19	CAITQGNTEAFF
TRBJ1-2	TRBV7-9	CASSPRNLRQGRNSYGYTF
TRBJ2-1	TRBV20-1	CSAEQGAVNEQFF
TRBJ1-5	TRBV29-1	CSVEEYVGRGGQPQHF
TRBJ1-5	TRBV5-1	CASSLAHDQPQHF
TRBJ1-1	TRBV30	CAWSVMGFAAFF
TRBJ1-5	TRBV6-2/TRBV6-3	CASSYTWTGNQPQHF
TRBJ1-1	TRBV30	CAWSGQGNTEAFF
TRBJ2-1	TRBV4-3	CASSPGLATYNEQFF
TRBJ1-2	TRBV3-1	CASSQDVGRDYGYTF
TRBJ2-4	TRBV3-1	CASSQDPRQNVAKNIQYF
TRBJ2-3	TRBV2	CASSEDRGQGWDTQYF
TRBJ1-3	TRBV20-1	CSARDRVSGNTIYF
TRBJ1-2	TRBV27	CASSRQGPYGYTF
TRBJ1-1	TRBV6-2/TRBV6-3	CASTHPDPRTPQAAFF
TRBJ2-3	TRBV27	CASSSLQKGTQYF
TRBJ2-1	TRBV5-6	CASSLRGTGLLFFHEQFF
TRBJ2-7	TRBV2	CASRLRGGYEQYF
TRBJ1-1	TRBV6-2/TRBV6-3	CASSYPNYEAFF
TRBJ2-1	TRBV18	CASSPPSSPNEQFF
TRBJ1-5	TRBV6-6	CASSLGRRGNQPQHF
TRBJ2-2	TRBV4-1	CASSQEIAGAGTGELFF
TRBJ1-4	TRBV11-2	CASSPVGAGEKLFF
TRBJ2-7	TRBV5-6	CASSLAPGTEREQYF
TRBJ1-1	TRBV6-2/TRBV6-3	CASSYPGGLGMNTEAFF
TRBJ2-7	TRBV5-1	CASSLGPGTPLYEQYF
TRBJ1-6	TRBV27	CASSFNSLGGRGSPLHF
TRBJ1-1	TRBV29-1	CSVYTGTVNTEAFF
TRBJ2-1	TRBV25-1	CASSELSGGEFF
TRBJ1-5	TRBV12-3/TRBV12-4	CASSHPSNQPQHF
TRBJ2-3	TRBV20-1	CSARPGPRNPTDTQYF
TRBJ1-3	TRBV9	CASSVEGSRSGNTIYF
TRBJ2-2	TRBV2	CASRFTDNTGELFF
TRBJ2-5	TRBV5-1	CASSERRVTQETQYF
TRBJ1-5	TRBV19	CASSAQGNQPQHF
TRBJ2-5	TRBV6-6	CASSYSSQGKLAQYF
TRBJ1-5	TRBV20-1	CSASPPEASNQPQHF
TRBJ2-3	TRBV4-3	CASSQGQSTDTQYF
TRBJ2-7	TRBV10-3	CAISESRTATYEQYF
TRBJ2-1	TRBV29-1	CSVVPGQGYNEQFF
TRBJ2-3	TRBV12-3/TRBV12-4	CASSRRTGPVDTQYF
TRBJ2-4	TRBV9	CASSVGTEVNIQYF
TRBJ2-5	TRBV7-9	CASRRGREQETQYF
TRBJ2-7	TRBV6-5	CASSYSMTGELVGEQYF
TRBJ1-1	TRBV29-1	CSVEVVAANTEAFF
TRBJ1-5	TRBV30	CAWSGGQGNNQPQHF
TRBJ2-1	TRBV6-1	CASSFWTGGASNEQFF
TRBJ1-5	TRBV6-6	CASSGNQPQHF
TRBJ2-1	TRBV30	CAGTAGASYNEQFF
TRBJ1-2	TRBV19	CASTQMGHANYGYTF